This TCR beta chain came from a study of T cells in narcolepsy. TCRdb keeps only in-frame clones here, not all; method: immunoSEQ multiplex PCR. The sample has 25,000 to 35,000 clones, roughly four fifths seen once; the top ten hold around 3%. Study observations and caveats: HCRT-specific and TRIB2-specific autoreactive clonotypes appeared among same-patient CSF and blood CD4+ clonotypes. Healthy controls reportedly lacked the autoreactive clonotypes serially found in patients' blood.

As to this clone: Its target is unknown.

The V gene lost 5 bases and the J gene lost 4 bases, with 9 bases spanning the gap. CDR3 length equals 12 residues. Germline CDR1 and CDR2: SQVTM and ANQGSEA. The rearrangement joins TRBV29-1 to TRBJ1-3; no firm D call. The sample comprised CD45RA- memory CD4+ T cells from PBMCs. The sequence came from a human donor with narcolepsy. In nucleotides, the CDR3 is TGCAGCGTTCAAGCGCCAGGAAACACCATATATTTT. Translating gives CSVQAPGNTIYF.